This T cell receptor beta chain was documented in a study of T cell responses to AZD1222 COVID-19 vaccine. CDR1 is LNHDA, CDR2 SQIVND, per germline (reference sequence). The CDR3 extends over 13 amino acids. With 4 bases removed from V and 3 bases from J, the gap between germline ends came to 10 bases. Generated by immunoSEQ multiplex PCR, the TCRdb table keeps only in-frame clones and is missing some. The table records some 180,000 clones, 91% of them present only once. The source is an adult who received the AZD1222 COVID-19 vaccine. The material was peripheral blood, obtained 28 days after the second AZD1222 dose. J is TRBJ2-7 and V is TRBV19, with a tentative D call TRBD1 (5 bases). CDR3 protein: CASSRVDSYEQYF. CDR3 nucleotide sequence: TGTGCCAGTAGTAGGGTAGACAGCTACGAGCAGTACTTC.